What follows are 17 T cell receptor beta chains derived from one specimen sequenced in a study of blood T cell repertoires in COVID-19. The method was immunoSEQ multiplex PCR; TCRdb's version includes in-frame clones alone and lacks a portion of them. The sample carries about 56,000 clones, roughly 89% recorded once. Sequenced sample: peripheral blood. The origin of the receptors is a woman aged 60-75 years with COVID-19, enrolled during active disease.

The chain couples TRBV9 to TRBJ2-7; 13 bases are shared with TRBD2. This CDR3 has 15 amino acids. J lost 7 bases, V lost 4 bases, and 8 bases had no gene match. Per germline, CDR1 SGDLS and CDR2 YYNGEE. In DNA, the CDR3 is TGTGCCAGCAGCCCGTGGACTAGCGGGAGAGAAGAGCAGTACTTC. Translation: CASSPWTSGREEQYF.

The chain links TRBV2 to TRBJ2-3; D may be TRBD2 (5 bases). The CDR3 contains 13 residues. V shed 6 bases and J shed 0 bases, with 7 bases lying between them. In germline, CDR1 is SNHLY, CDR2 FYNNEI. The CDR3 loop reads CASSSGSTDTQYF. CDR3 sequence (DNA): TGTGCCAGCAGCAGCGGTAGCACAGATACGCAGTATTTT.

The genes are TRBV19 and TRBJ2-7; the D gene is possibly TRBD1 (5 bases). This CDR3 region has 15 residues. V was pared by 6 bases and J by 0 bases, with 15 bases between. Germline V gene sequence: CDR1 LNHDA, CDR2 SQIVND (reference sequence). The CDR3 here is CASSLAGQGSYEQYF. In DNA form, the CDR3 reads TGTGCCAGTAGCCTCGCCGGGCAGGGCTCCTACGAGCAGTACTTC. The whole variable domain, remainder taken from reference TRBV19 and TRBJ2-7, is DGGITQSPKYLFRKEGQNVTLSCEQNLNHDAMYWYRQDPGQGLRLIYYSQIVNDFQKGDIAEGYSVSREKKESFPLTVTSAQKNPTAFYLCASSLAGQGSYEQYFGPGTRLTVT.

V and J are TRBV6-5 and TRBJ1-6; 11 nucleotides match TRBD1. The CDR3 totals 15 residues. Per germline, CDR1 MNHEY and CDR2 SVGAGI. The V gene end was trimmed by 10 bases and the J gene end by 14 bases; junction bases not matched to a gene: 16. The CDR3 spells CATADRGPPFLSLHF. The CDR3 DNA is TGTGCCACAGCGGACAGGGGGCCTCCATTCTTATCCCTCCACTTT.

The chain employs TRBV15 and TRBJ2-7, with D perhaps TRBD2 (6 bases). Germline CDR1 reads LNHNV; CDR2 reads YYDKDF (reference sequence). The V gene lost 0 bases and the J gene lost 5 bases, with 14 bases spanning the gap. The CDR3 spans 15 residues. The DNA of the CDR3 is TGTGCCACCAGCAGAGATCGGCGGGGTAGCGACGAGCAGTACTTC. Amino acid sequence: CATSRDRRGSDEQYF. The variable domain in full, with the rest retrieved from reference TRBV15 and TRBJ2-7, is DAMVIQNPRYQVTQFGKPVTLSCSQTLNHNVMYWYQQKSSQAPKLLFHYYDKDFNNEADTPDNFQSRRPNTSFCFLDIRSPGLGDTAMYLCATSRDRRGSDEQYFGPGTRLTVT.

The V gene is TRBV7-9, the J gene TRBJ2-3, with D possibly being TRBD2 (6 bases). Germline V gene data show CDR1 as SEHNR and CDR2 as FQNEAQ (reference sequence). The CDR3 extends over 17 amino acids. V was pared by 1 base and J by 2 bases, with 16 bases between. In DNA form, the CDR3 reads TGTGCCAGCAGCTTAGAGTGGGGCGGGGCCGTCACAGATACGCAGTATTTT. It specifies CASSLEWGGAVTDTQYF.

The V gene is TRBV5-1, the J gene TRBJ2-3; a possible D gene is TRBD2 (6 bases). V gave up 6 bases and J gave up 0 bases, with 11 bases separating them. The CDR3 is 14 residues long. Germline-derived CDR1 and CDR2 are SGHRS and YFSETQ. CDR3 in DNA: TGCGCCAGCATGGAGGGTACTAGCACAGATACGCAGTATTTT. Its translation is CASMEGTSTDTQYF.

This clone has only a few counts. The chain uses TRBV10-3 and TRBJ1-2; the D is unclear. The CDR3 totals 13 residues. V gave up 4 bases and J gave up 8 bases, with 14 bases separating them. Germline V gene sequence: CDR1 ENHRY, CDR2 SYGVKD. CDR3 sequence: CAISVGMDGGYTF. CDR3 bases: TGTGCCATCAGTGTGGGCATGGATGGGGGCTACACCTTC.

V usage is TRBV7-9 and J usage is TRBJ1-5; 11 bases are shared with TRBD1. The CDR3 spans 14 residues. The V and J ends lost 5 bases and 5 bases, in that order; junction bases with no gene match: 2. Germline V gene data show CDR1 as SEHNR and CDR2 as FQNEAQ (reference sequence). The CDR3 is CASSLGQGDQPQHF. CDR3 nucleotides: TGTGCCAGCAGCCTGGGACAGGGGGATCAGCCCCAGCATTTT.

In DNA, the CDR3 is TGCAGCGTTGCCGGGATCCTCCGATCCGAGCAGTACTTC. This translates into CSVAGILRSEQYF. V and J are TRBV29-1 and TRBJ2-7, with D possibly matching TRBD2 (5 bases). Germline CDR1 SQVTM, CDR2 ANQGSEA. The V gene lost 4 bases and the J gene lost 6 bases, with 16 bases spanning the gap. This CDR3 contains 13 residues.

J is TRBJ2-7 and V is TRBV7-2; D is undetermined. V lost 4 bases to trimming and J lost 6 bases, with 7 bases between them. The CDR3 spans 11 residues. Germline CDR1 is SGHTA and CDR2 is FQGNSA. DNA of the CDR3: TGTGCCAGCAGCTATGGCCCCGAGCAGTACTTC. The encoded protein is CASSYGPEQYF.

This sequence joins TRBV5-5 and TRBJ1-1; D is uncertain. There are 12 residues in the CDR3. Germline loops: CDR1 SGHKS, CDR2 YYEKEE (reference sequence). Trimming took off 0 bases at V and 6 bases at J, with 6 bases between the two ends. CDR3 nucleotides: TGTGCCAGCAGCTTGGGGGCCGCTGAAGCTTTCTTT. This sequence encodes CASSLGAAEAFF.

The chain carries TRBV6-5 and TRBJ1-1; the D is unclear. With 6 bases removed from V and 6 bases from J, the gap between germline ends came to 11 bases. The germline V gene encodes CDR1 MNHEY and CDR2 SVGAGI. The CDR3 runs 12 residues. The CDR3: CASSSVNSEAFF. CDR3 DNA sequence: TGTGCCAGCAGCTCCGTAAACTCTGAAGCTTTCTTT.

The chain employs TRBV5-1 and TRBJ2-1, with 7 bases that match TRBD2. This CDR3 has 15 amino acids. Per the germline V gene, CDR1 is SGHRS and CDR2 is YFSETQ. The V segment lost 4 bases and the J segment 5 bases; nucleotides outside the gene matches: 9. In DNA, the CDR3 is TGCGCCAGCAGCCTCCCCGGGACTACTAACAATGAGCAGTTCTTC. Its translation is CASSLPGTTNNEQFF.

This chain uses TRBV28 with TRBJ1-4; TRBD1 is a possible D gene (5 bases). The CDR3 totals 16 residues. Germline CDR1 and CDR2: MDHEN and SYDVKM. V dropped 4 bases and J dropped 0 bases, with 12 bases sitting between them. CDR3 sequence: CASSWNGGATNEKLFF. The CDR3 DNA reads TGTGCCAGCAGTTGGAACGGGGGGGCAACTAATGAAAAACTGTTTTTT.

V gene TRBV6-6 combines with J gene TRBJ2-7, with D tentatively TRBD2 (7 bases). The germline V gene has CDR1 MNHNY and CDR2 SVGAGI (reference sequence). There are 14 residues in the CDR3. V dropped 4 bases and J dropped 2 bases, with 12 bases sitting between them. The CDR3 DNA sequence: TGTGCCAGCAGTTCCGCGGGGGCTCCCTACGAGCAGTACTTC. Its protein is CASSSAGAPYEQYF.

The chain joins TRBV9 to TRBJ1-6; D is possibly TRBD1 (5 bases). The CDR3 is made up of 12 amino acids. CDR1 and CDR2 from the germline V gene are SGDLS and YYNGEE. Between the trimmed V and J ends, which lost 0 bases and 14 bases, there was a span of 9 bases. CDR3 in DNA: TGTGCCAGCAGCGTAGACGGGGGAACCCTCCACTTT. Translation gives CASSVDGGTLHF.